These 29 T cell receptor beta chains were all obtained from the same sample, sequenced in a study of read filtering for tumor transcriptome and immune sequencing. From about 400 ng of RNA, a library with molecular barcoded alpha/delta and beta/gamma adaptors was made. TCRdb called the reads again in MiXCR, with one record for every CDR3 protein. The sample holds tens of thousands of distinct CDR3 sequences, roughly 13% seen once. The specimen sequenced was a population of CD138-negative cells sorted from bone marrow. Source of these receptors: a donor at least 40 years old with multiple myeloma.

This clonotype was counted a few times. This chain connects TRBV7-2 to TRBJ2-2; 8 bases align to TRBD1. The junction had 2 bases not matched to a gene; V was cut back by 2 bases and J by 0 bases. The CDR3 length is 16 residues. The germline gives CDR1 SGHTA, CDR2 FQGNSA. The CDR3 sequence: CASSLQGAPNTGELFF. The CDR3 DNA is TGTGCCAGCAGCTTACAGGGGGCGCCGAACACCGGGGAGCTGTTTTTT.

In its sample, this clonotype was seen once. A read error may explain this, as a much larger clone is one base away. CDR3 bases: TGCGCCAGCAGCCAACAGCCGGGATCCTACGAGCAGTACTTC. Amino acid sequence: CASSQQPGSYEQYF. The chain recombines TRBV4-3 with TRBJ2-7; TRBD2 is a possible D gene (5 bases). The CDR3 sequence is 14 residues long. The germline CDR1 and CDR2 sequences are LGHNA and YSLEER. Between the trimmed V and J ends, which lost 2 bases and 1 base, there was a span of 9 bases.

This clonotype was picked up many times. Written as DNA, the CDR3 is TGTGCCAGCTCCTCGTGGAGAAACTATGGCTACACCTTC. Translated, it gives CASSSWRNYGYTF. The chain couples TRBV11-2 to TRBJ1-2; D unresolved. In germline, CDR1 is SGHAT, CDR2 FQNNGV. The length of the CDR3 is 13 residues. Deletions cut 8 bases from V and 2 bases from J, with 12 bases between.

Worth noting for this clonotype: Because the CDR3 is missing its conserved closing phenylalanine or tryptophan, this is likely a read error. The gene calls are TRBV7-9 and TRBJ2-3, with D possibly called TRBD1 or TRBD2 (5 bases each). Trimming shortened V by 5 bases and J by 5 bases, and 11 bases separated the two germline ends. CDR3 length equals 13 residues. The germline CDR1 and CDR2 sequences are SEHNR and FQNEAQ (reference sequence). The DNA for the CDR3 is TGTGCCAGCAGCGGAGGTACAGGAGATACGCAGTATTCT. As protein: CASSGGTGDTQYS.

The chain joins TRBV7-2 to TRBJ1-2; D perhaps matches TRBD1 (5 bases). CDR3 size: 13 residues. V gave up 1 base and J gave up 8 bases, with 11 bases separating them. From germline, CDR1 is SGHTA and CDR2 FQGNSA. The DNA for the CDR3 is TGTGCCAGCAGCTTAGATCCAGGGCAAGGCTACACCTTC. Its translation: CASSLDPGQGYTF.

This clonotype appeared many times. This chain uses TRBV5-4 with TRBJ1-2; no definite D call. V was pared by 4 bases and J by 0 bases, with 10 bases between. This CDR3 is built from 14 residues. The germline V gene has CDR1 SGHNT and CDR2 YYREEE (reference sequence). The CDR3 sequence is CASSAPLTNYGYTF. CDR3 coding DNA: TGTGCCAGCAGCGCCCCGTTAACTAACTATGGCTACACCTTC.

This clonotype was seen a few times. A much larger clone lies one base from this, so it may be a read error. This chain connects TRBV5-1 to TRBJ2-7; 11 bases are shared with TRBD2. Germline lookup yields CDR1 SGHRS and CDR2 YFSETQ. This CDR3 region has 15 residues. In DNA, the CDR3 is TGCGCCACCAGCTTGGGGACTAGCGGCCCCTACGAGCAGTACTTC. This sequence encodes CATSLGTSGPYEQYF.

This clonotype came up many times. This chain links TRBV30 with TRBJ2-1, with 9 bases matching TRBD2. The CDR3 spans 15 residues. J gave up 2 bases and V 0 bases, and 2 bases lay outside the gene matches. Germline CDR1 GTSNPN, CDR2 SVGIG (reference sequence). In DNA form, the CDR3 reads TGTGCCTGGAGTGTGGGCGGGAGGGCCTACAATGAGCAGTTCTTC. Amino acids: CAWSVGGRAYNEQFF.

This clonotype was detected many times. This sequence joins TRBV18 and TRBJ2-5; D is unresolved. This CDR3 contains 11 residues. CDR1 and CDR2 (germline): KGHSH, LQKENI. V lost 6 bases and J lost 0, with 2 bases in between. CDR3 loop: CASSNQETQYF. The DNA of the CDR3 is TGTGCCAGCTCCAACCAAGAGACCCAGTACTTC.

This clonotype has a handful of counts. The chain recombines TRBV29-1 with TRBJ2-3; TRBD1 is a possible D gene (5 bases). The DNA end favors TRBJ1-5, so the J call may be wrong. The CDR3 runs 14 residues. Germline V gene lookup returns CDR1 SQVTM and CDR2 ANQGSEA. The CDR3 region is CSVGRAADTDTQHF. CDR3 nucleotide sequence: TGCAGCGTTGGGAGGGCCGCGGACACAGATACGCAGCATTTT.

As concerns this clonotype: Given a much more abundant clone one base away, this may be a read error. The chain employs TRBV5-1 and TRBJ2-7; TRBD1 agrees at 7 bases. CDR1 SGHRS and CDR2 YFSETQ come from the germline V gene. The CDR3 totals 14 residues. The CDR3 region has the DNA TGCGTCAGCAGCTCCGCAGGGGGAGCCTACGAGCAGTACTTC. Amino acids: CVSSSAGGAYEQYF.

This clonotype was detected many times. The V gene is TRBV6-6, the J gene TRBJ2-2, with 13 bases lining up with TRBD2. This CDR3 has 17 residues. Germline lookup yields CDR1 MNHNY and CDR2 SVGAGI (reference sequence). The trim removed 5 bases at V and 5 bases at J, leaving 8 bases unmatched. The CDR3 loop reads CASSLGLAGVNTGELFF. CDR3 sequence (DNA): TGTGCCAGCAGTCTCGGACTAGCGGGAGTAAATACCGGGGAGCTGTTTTTT.

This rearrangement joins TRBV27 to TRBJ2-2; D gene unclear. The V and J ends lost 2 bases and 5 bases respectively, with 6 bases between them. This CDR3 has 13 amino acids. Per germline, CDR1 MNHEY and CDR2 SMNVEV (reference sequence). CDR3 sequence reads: CASSLPRTGELFF. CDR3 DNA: TGTGCCAGCAGTTTACCCAGGACCGGGGAGCTGTTTTTT.

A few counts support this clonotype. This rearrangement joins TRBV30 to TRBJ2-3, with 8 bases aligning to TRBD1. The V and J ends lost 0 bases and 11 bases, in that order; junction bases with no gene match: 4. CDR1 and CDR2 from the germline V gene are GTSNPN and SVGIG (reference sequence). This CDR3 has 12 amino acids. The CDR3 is CAWSVHTGGQYF. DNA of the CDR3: TGTGCCTGGAGTGTACACACAGGGGGGCAGTATTTT.

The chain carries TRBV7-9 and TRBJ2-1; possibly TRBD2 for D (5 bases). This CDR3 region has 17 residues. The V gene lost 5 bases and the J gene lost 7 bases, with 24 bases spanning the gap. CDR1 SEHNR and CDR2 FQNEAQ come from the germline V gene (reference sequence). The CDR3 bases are TGTGCCAGCAGCCCATCCGGAGGTGCCCAACCACGGAATGAGCAGTTCTTC. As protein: CASSPSGGAQPRNEQFF.

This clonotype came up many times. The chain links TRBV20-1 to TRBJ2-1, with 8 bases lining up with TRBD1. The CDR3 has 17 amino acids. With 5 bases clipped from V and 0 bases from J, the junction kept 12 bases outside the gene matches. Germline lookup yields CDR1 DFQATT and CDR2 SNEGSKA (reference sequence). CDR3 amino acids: CSARPRGRLFSYNEQFF. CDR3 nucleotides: TGCAGTGCTCGGCCCAGGGGGCGCCTTTTCTCCTACAATGAGCAGTTCTTC.

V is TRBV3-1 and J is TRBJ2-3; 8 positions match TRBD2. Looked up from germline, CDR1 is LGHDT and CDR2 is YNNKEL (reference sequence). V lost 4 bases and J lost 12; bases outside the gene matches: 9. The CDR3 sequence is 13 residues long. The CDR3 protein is CASSRGGTRFQYF. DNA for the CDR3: TGTGCCAGCAGCCGGGGTGGGACTAGGTTTCAGTATTTT.

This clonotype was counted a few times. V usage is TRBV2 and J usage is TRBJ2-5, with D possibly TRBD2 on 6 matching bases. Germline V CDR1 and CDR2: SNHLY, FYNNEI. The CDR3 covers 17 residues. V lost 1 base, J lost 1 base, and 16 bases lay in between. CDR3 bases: TGTGCCAGCAGTGAAGTAGGCGGGGTTTTGTCCCAAGAGACCCAGTACTTC. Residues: CASSEVGGVLSQETQYF. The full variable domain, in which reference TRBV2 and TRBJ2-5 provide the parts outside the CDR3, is EPEVTQTPSHQVTQMGQEVILRCVPISNHLYFYWYRQILGQKVEFLVSFYNNEISEKSEIFDDQFSVERPDGSNFTLKIRSTKLEDSAMYFCASSEVGGVLSQETQYFGPGTRLLVL.

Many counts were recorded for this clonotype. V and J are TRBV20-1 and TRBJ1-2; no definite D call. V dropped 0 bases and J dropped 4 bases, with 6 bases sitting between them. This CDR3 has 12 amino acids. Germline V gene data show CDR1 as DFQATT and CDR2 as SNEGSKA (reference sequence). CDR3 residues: CSARDLGYGYTF. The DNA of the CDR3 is TGCAGTGCTAGAGATCTAGGCTATGGCTACACCTTC.

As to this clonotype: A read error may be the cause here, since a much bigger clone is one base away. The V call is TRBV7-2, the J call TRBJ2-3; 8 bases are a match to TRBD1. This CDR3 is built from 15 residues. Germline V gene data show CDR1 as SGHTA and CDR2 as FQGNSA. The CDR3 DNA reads TGTGCCAGCAGCTTGGACAGGGTTGGCACAGATGCGCAGTATTTT. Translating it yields CASSLDRVGTDAQYF.

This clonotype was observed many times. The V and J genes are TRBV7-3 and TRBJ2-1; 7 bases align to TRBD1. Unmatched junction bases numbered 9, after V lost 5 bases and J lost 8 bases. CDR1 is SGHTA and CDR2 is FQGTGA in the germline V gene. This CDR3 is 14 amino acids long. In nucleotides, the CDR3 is TGTGCCAGCAGCGCGATAGACAGGGCCCATGAGCAGTTCTTC. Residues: CASSAIDRAHEQFF.

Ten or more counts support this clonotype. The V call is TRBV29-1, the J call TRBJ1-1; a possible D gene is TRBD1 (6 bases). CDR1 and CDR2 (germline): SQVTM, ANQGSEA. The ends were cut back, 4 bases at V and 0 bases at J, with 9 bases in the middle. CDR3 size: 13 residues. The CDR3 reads CSVVTGMNTEAFF. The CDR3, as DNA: TGCAGCGTTGTTACAGGGATGAACACTGAAGCTTTCTTT.

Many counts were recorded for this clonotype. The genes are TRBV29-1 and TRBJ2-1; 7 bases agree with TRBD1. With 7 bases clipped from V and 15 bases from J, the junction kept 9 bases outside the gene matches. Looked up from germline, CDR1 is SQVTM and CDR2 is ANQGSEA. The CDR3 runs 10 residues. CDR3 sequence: CSGIGTDPFF. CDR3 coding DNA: TGCAGCGGGATAGGGACAGACCCGTTCTTC.

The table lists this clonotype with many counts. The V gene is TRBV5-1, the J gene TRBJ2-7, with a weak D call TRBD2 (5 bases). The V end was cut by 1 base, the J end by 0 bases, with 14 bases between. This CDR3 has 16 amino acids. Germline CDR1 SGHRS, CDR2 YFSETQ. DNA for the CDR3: TGCGCCAGCAGCTTGAAGGCGGGTGCCCTCTCCTACGAGCAGTACTTC. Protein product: CASSLKAGALSYEQYF.

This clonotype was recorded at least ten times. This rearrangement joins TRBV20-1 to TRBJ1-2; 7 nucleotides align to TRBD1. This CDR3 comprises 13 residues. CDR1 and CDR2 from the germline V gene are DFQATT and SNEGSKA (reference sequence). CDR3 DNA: TGCATCGGATTGGACAGGAACAACTATGGCTACACCTTC. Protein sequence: CIGLDRNNYGYTF.

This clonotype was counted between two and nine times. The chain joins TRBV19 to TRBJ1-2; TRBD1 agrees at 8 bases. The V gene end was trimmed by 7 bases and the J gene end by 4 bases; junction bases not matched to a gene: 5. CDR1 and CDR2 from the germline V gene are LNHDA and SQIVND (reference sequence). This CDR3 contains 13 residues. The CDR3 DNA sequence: TGTGCCAGTAATAAGGGACAGGCCTATGGCTACACCTTC. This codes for CASNKGQAYGYTF.

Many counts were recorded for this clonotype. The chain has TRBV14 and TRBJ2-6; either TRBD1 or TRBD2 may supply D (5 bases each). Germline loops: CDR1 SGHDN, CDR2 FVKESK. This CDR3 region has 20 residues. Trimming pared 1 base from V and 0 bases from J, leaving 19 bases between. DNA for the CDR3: TGTGCCAGCAGCCAAGTCGTCAGGACATGGGAGAGCTCTGGGGCCAACGTCCTGACTTTC. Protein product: CASSQVVRTWESSGANVLTF.

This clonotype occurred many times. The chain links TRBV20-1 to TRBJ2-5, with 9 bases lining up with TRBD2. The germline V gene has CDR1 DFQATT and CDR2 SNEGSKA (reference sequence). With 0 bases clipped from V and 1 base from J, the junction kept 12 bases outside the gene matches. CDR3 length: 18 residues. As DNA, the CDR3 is TGCAGTGCTAGAGATCGGCCTCGGGGCGGGAGGGCCCAAGAGACCCAGTACTTC. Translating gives CSARDRPRGGRAQETQYF.

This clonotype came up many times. The CDR3: CASSLRIAEQYF. CDR3 DNA sequence: TGTGCCAGCAGCTTACGTATCGCCGAGCAGTACTTC. This chain uses TRBV11-2 with TRBJ2-7; D is unclear. Trimming shortened V by 2 bases and J by 6 bases, and 8 bases separated the two germline ends. The CDR3 runs to 12 residues. Germline CDR1 reads SGHAT; CDR2 reads FQNNGV. The full variable domain, completed using reference TRBV11-2 and TRBJ2-7, is EAGVAQSPRYKIIEKRQSVAFWCNPISGHATLYWYQQILGQGPKLLIQFQNNGVVDDSQLPKDRFSAERLKGVDSTLKIQPAKLEDSAVYLCASSLRIAEQYFGPGTRLTVT.